A selection of T cell receptor beta chains follows, all from one sample in a study of blood T cell repertoires in COVID-19. Repertoires were generated with immunoSEQ multiplex PCR, while TCRdb's copy carries only in-frame clones and drops some. Here the sample spans approximately 220,000 clones, about 88% being singletons. Sequenced input: PBMCs or T cells enriched from blood (not recorded which). These receptor sequences come from a woman aged 30 to 39 who had recovered from COVID-19. CDR3s include the opening cysteine and the closing phenylalanine or tryptophan. Fields, in order: V gene, clone size, D gene, J gene, CDR3 protein, CDR3 DNA. D genes are given only for firm matches. Clone sizes are given selectively: once, few, many, or a class where the clone is expanded.

>TRBV11-1|-|TRBD1|TRBJ2-2
CASSPRQGNTGELFF
TGTGCCAGCAGCCCCCGACAGGGAAACACCGGGGAGCTGTTTTTT
>TRBV9|-|TRBD1|TRBJ1-1
CASNPMTGITNTEAFF
TGTGCCAGCAACCCTATGACAGGGATTACGAACACTGAAGCTTTCTTT
>TRBV9|-|TRBD1|TRBJ1-1
CASSVVGTVNTEAFF
TGTGCCAGCAGCGTAGTTGGGACAGTGAACACTGAAGCTTTCTTT
>TRBV5-1|-|-|TRBJ2-2
CASRAAIQRPGELFF
TGCGCCAGCAGAGCCGCGATCCAACGTCCCGGGGAGCTGTTTTTT
>TRBV18|-|-|TRBJ1-1
CASSPLGENTEAFF
TGTGCCAGCTCACCCCTCGGAGAAAACACTGAAGCTTTCTTT
>TRBV10-3|-|-|TRBJ1-1
CAISSLQGDTEAFF
TGTGCCATCAGTTCCCTTCAGGGCGACACTGAAGCTTTCTTT
>TRBV12-3/TRBV12-4|-|-|TRBJ1-2
CASGSRPTDGYTF
TGTGCCAGCGGGTCCCGCCCTACAGATGGCTACACCTTC
>TRBV15|-|-|TRBJ2-7
CATSRFRDYDYEQYF
TGTGCCACCAGCAGGTTCCGGGATTACGATTACGAGCAGTACTTC
>TRBV12-3/TRBV12-4|-|-|TRBJ2-7
CASISGDDYEQYF
TGTGCCAGCATCTCAGGGGACGACTACGAGCAGTACTTC
>TRBV3-1/TRBV3-2|-|-|TRBJ2-7
CASSPGADGLYEQYF
TGTGCCAGCAGCCCGGGCGCCGACGGACTATACGAGCAGTACTTC
>TRBV7-2|-|-|TRBJ1-3
CASSLEVVRAGNTIYF
TGTGCCAGCAGCTTAGAGGTCGTGAGGGCTGGAAACACCATATATTTT
>TRBV7-8|-|-|TRBJ2-7
CASSLAGGISYEQYF
TGTGCCAGCAGCTTAGCGGGGGGAATCTCCTACGAGCAGTACTTC
>TRBV10-3|-|-|TRBJ1-5
CAISESTDNQPQHF
TGTGCCATCAGTGAGTCGACAGACAATCAGCCCCAGCATTTT
>TRBV7-9|-|-|TRBJ1-1
CASSLEWAGAEAFF
TGTGCCAGCAGCTTAGAGTGGGCAGGGGCTGAAGCTTTCTTT
>TRBV5-4|-|-|TRBJ1-3
CASSYGTSGNTIYF
TGTGCCAGCAGCTACGGGACATCTGGAAACACCATATATTTT
>TRBV5-4|-|-|TRBJ1-1
CASTFRGGSTEAFF
TGTGCCAGCACCTTCAGGGGAGGGAGCACTGAAGCTTTCTTT
>TRBV11-3|-|TRBD1|TRBJ2-1
CASSVDRGRNEQFF
TGTGCCAGCAGCGTGGACAGGGGGCGCAATGAGCAGTTCTTC
>TRBV11-2|-|TRBD1|TRBJ1-4
CASSSGTVEKLFF
TGTGCCAGCAGCTCAGGGACAGTTGAAAAACTGTTTTTT
>TRBV19|-|TRBD1|TRBJ1-2
CASSAIADRGNGYTF
TGTGCCAGTAGTGCAATCGCCGACAGGGGGAATGGCTACACCTTC
>TRBV7-6|-|-|TRBJ1-5
CASSNDGNQPQHF
TGTGCCAGCAGCAACGACGGGAATCAGCCCCAGCATTTT
>TRBV18|-|TRBD1|TRBJ1-1
CASSPTGDTEAFF
TGTGCCAGCTCCCCCACAGGGGACACTGAAGCTTTCTTT
>TRBV6-2/TRBV6-3|-|TRBD2|TRBJ2-7
CASSYSVAGGPWYF
TGTGCCAGCAGTTACTCGGTAGCGGGGGGCCCCTGGTACTTC
>TRBV18|-|TRBD2|TRBJ2-7
CASSPPKRGVTYEQYF
TGTGCCAGCTCACCACCCAAGCGGGGGGTTACCTACGAGCAGTACTTC
>TRBV20-1|once|-|TRBJ1-6
CSASGRGASYNSPLHF
TGCAGTGCTAGTGGGCGGGGAGCCTCCTATAATTCACCCCTCCACTTT
>TRBV4-3|-|-|TRBJ1-6
CASSQGEGYNSPLHF
TGCGCCAGCAGCCAAGGAGAGGGTTACAATTCACCCCTCCACTTT
>TRBV11-3|-|-|TRBJ2-7
CASSFGHPSYEQYF
TGTGCCAGCAGCTTTGGACACCCATCCTACGAGCAGTACTTC
>TRBV5-1|-|-|TRBJ1-1
CASRLTDTEAFF
TGCGCCAGCAGGTTGACAGACACTGAAGCTTTCTTT